The 13 T cell receptor beta chains below were found in one sample sequenced in a study of OX40 agonist ivuxolimab in advanced cancers. Profiled with immunoSEQ multiplex PCR; TCRdb holds only in-frame clones, not every one. Of over 80,000 clones in the sample, over 75% were seen once. The sample was CD4+ or CD8+ T cells sorted from blood, taken in a trial of the OX40 agonist ivuxolimab. The receptor set was obtained from an adult with an advanced solid tumor such as melanoma, head and neck, liver or kidney cancer.

This sequence joins TRBV10-3 and TRBJ2-3; weak D call: TRBD2 (5 bases). In germline, CDR1 is ENHRY, CDR2 SYGVKD. V lost 1 base to trimming and J lost 0 bases, with 11 bases between them. The CDR3 consists of 16 residues. The CDR3 sequence is CAISELARQSTDTQYF. DNA of the CDR3: TGTGCCATCAGTGAGTTAGCGCGTCAAAGCACAGATACGCAGTATTTT.

The CDR3: CASSESSHTPGLYEQYV. The DNA for the CDR3 is TGCGCCAGCAGTGAGTCTTCACATACACCGGGGCTATACGAGCAGTACGTC. This rearrangement joins TRBV10-1 to TRBJ2-7; either TRBD1 or TRBD2 may fit D (5 bases each). The germline CDR1 and CDR2 sequences are WNHNN and SYGVQD (reference sequence). This CDR3 has 17 residues. V was clipped by 0 bases and J by 4 bases, with 19 bases between them.

The rearrangement uses TRBV7-9 and TRBJ2-4; a weak D match, TRBD1 (6 bases). Per the germline V gene, CDR1 is SEHNR and CDR2 is FQNEAQ (reference sequence). V was shortened by 1 base and J by 0 bases, with 7 bases between the two germline ends. The CDR3 totals 15 residues. CDR3 DNA sequence: TGTGCCAGCAGCTTAGGGGGGCTAGCCAAAAACATTCAGTACTTC. The encoded protein is CASSLGGLAKNIQYF.

The chain has TRBV6-5 and TRBJ1-4; tentatively, D is TRBD1 (6 bases). V was clipped by 8 bases and J by 3 bases, with 10 bases between them. CDR3 length equals 13 residues. Germline values: CDR1 MNHEY, CDR2 SVGAGI. The CDR3 loop reads CASRDRSNEKLFF. The DNA for the CDR3 is TGTGCCAGCCGAGACAGGTCTAATGAAAAACTGTTTTTT.

This chain links TRBV11-2 with TRBJ2-7, with 12 bases identical to TRBD2. Germline V gene lookup returns CDR1 SGHAT and CDR2 FQNNGV. V was clipped by 6 bases and J by 6 bases; unmatched bases: 9. CDR3 length equals 15 residues. CDR3 amino acids: CASSRETSGSIEQYV. The CDR3 region has the DNA TGTGCCAGCAGTCGGGAGACTAGCGGGAGTATCGAGCAGTACGTC.

The CDR3 sequence: CASSDGPYNEQFF. The DNA for the CDR3 is TGTGCCAGCAGTGACGGTCCATACAATGAGCAGTTCTTC. The chain is built from TRBV6-1 and TRBJ2-1; D is unclear. The length of the CDR3 is 13 residues. V lost 3 bases and J 4 bases, leaving 7 bases between the germline ends. Germline-derived CDR1 and CDR2 are MNHNS and SASEGT.

This chain's CDR3 is CASSVNSNQPQHF. In DNA form, the CDR3 reads TGTGCCAGCAGTGTGAATAGCAATCAGCCCCAGCATTTT. The genes are TRBV6-1 and TRBJ1-5; no reliable D call. V shed 4 bases and J shed 0 bases, with 4 bases lying between them. The CDR3 runs to 13 residues. Germline lookup yields CDR1 MNHNS and CDR2 SASEGT.

This clone was seen only once. The chain combines TRBV19 with TRBJ2-1, with 7 bases that match TRBD2. The CDR3 contains 14 residues. V lost 5 bases, J lost 5 bases, and 6 bases stayed unmatched. Per germline, CDR1 LNHDA and CDR2 SQIVND (reference sequence). The CDR3 loop reads CASSPGLVDNEQFF. The CDR3 coding sequence is TGTGCCAGTAGTCCCGGACTAGTAGACAATGAGCAGTTCTTC.

The chain has TRBV30 and TRBJ1-1, with a weak D call TRBD1 (5 bases). Germline V lookup: CDR1 GTSNPN, CDR2 SVGIG (reference sequence). This CDR3 has 16 amino acids. V was cut by 7 bases and J by 0 bases, with 21 bases left in between. CDR3 loop: CASLGGLGKLNTEAFF. In DNA, the CDR3 is TGTGCCTCCCTCGGGGGGTTAGGAAAGTTGAACACTGAAGCTTTCTTT. The whole variable domain, remainder taken from reference TRBV30 and TRBJ1-1, is SQTIHQWPATLVQPVGSPLSLECTVEGTSNPNLYWYRQAAGRGLQLLFYSVGIGQISSEVPQNLSASRPQDRQFILSSKKLLLSDSGFYLCASLGGLGKLNTEAFFGQGTRLTVV.

The rearrangement uses TRBV27 and TRBJ2-3, with D possibly matching TRBD1 (5 bases). The V end lost 7 bases, the J end lost 3 bases, and 14 bases lay between the germline ends. Germline CDR1 is MNHEY and CDR2 is SMNVEV (reference sequence). The CDR3 loop spans 14 amino acids. The CDR3 coding sequence is TGTGCCAGCAATGAAAGGGGTAGGACAGATACGCAGTATTTT. Translation: CASNERGRTDTQYF.

This rearrangement joins TRBV5-4 to TRBJ2-1; D could derive from TRBD1 or TRBD2 (6 bases each). Germline values: CDR1 SGHNT, CDR2 YYREEE (reference sequence). CDR3 length equals 16 residues. V lost 4 bases and J lost 7, with 21 bases in between. CDR3 nucleotide sequence: TGTGCCAGCAGCCCGAGGGGGACTCGCTCCCGGAATGAGCAGTTCTTC. Encoded protein: CASSPRGTRSRNEQFF.

The chain uses TRBV5-4 and TRBJ2-7; 9 bases map to TRBD1. After removal of 0 bases from V and 6 bases from J, the junction contained 4 bases not matched to a gene. This CDR3 is built from 14 residues. Germline V gives CDR1 SGHNT, CDR2 YYREEE (reference sequence). CDR3 DNA sequence: TGTGCCAGCAGCTTGGACAGGGGGCGAGGCGAGCAGTACTTC. Its translation is CASSLDRGRGEQYF.

The V gene is TRBV7-9, the J gene TRBJ1-1; D is perhaps TRBD1 (5 bases). Deletions cut 0 bases from V and 1 base from J, with 12 bases between. Germline CDR1 SEHNR, CDR2 FQNEAQ (reference sequence). CDR3 length equals 16 residues. DNA of the CDR3: TGTGCCAGCAGCTTAGCTTGGGGGACGGGGAACACTGAAGCTTTCTTT. Its translation is CASSLAWGTGNTEAFF.